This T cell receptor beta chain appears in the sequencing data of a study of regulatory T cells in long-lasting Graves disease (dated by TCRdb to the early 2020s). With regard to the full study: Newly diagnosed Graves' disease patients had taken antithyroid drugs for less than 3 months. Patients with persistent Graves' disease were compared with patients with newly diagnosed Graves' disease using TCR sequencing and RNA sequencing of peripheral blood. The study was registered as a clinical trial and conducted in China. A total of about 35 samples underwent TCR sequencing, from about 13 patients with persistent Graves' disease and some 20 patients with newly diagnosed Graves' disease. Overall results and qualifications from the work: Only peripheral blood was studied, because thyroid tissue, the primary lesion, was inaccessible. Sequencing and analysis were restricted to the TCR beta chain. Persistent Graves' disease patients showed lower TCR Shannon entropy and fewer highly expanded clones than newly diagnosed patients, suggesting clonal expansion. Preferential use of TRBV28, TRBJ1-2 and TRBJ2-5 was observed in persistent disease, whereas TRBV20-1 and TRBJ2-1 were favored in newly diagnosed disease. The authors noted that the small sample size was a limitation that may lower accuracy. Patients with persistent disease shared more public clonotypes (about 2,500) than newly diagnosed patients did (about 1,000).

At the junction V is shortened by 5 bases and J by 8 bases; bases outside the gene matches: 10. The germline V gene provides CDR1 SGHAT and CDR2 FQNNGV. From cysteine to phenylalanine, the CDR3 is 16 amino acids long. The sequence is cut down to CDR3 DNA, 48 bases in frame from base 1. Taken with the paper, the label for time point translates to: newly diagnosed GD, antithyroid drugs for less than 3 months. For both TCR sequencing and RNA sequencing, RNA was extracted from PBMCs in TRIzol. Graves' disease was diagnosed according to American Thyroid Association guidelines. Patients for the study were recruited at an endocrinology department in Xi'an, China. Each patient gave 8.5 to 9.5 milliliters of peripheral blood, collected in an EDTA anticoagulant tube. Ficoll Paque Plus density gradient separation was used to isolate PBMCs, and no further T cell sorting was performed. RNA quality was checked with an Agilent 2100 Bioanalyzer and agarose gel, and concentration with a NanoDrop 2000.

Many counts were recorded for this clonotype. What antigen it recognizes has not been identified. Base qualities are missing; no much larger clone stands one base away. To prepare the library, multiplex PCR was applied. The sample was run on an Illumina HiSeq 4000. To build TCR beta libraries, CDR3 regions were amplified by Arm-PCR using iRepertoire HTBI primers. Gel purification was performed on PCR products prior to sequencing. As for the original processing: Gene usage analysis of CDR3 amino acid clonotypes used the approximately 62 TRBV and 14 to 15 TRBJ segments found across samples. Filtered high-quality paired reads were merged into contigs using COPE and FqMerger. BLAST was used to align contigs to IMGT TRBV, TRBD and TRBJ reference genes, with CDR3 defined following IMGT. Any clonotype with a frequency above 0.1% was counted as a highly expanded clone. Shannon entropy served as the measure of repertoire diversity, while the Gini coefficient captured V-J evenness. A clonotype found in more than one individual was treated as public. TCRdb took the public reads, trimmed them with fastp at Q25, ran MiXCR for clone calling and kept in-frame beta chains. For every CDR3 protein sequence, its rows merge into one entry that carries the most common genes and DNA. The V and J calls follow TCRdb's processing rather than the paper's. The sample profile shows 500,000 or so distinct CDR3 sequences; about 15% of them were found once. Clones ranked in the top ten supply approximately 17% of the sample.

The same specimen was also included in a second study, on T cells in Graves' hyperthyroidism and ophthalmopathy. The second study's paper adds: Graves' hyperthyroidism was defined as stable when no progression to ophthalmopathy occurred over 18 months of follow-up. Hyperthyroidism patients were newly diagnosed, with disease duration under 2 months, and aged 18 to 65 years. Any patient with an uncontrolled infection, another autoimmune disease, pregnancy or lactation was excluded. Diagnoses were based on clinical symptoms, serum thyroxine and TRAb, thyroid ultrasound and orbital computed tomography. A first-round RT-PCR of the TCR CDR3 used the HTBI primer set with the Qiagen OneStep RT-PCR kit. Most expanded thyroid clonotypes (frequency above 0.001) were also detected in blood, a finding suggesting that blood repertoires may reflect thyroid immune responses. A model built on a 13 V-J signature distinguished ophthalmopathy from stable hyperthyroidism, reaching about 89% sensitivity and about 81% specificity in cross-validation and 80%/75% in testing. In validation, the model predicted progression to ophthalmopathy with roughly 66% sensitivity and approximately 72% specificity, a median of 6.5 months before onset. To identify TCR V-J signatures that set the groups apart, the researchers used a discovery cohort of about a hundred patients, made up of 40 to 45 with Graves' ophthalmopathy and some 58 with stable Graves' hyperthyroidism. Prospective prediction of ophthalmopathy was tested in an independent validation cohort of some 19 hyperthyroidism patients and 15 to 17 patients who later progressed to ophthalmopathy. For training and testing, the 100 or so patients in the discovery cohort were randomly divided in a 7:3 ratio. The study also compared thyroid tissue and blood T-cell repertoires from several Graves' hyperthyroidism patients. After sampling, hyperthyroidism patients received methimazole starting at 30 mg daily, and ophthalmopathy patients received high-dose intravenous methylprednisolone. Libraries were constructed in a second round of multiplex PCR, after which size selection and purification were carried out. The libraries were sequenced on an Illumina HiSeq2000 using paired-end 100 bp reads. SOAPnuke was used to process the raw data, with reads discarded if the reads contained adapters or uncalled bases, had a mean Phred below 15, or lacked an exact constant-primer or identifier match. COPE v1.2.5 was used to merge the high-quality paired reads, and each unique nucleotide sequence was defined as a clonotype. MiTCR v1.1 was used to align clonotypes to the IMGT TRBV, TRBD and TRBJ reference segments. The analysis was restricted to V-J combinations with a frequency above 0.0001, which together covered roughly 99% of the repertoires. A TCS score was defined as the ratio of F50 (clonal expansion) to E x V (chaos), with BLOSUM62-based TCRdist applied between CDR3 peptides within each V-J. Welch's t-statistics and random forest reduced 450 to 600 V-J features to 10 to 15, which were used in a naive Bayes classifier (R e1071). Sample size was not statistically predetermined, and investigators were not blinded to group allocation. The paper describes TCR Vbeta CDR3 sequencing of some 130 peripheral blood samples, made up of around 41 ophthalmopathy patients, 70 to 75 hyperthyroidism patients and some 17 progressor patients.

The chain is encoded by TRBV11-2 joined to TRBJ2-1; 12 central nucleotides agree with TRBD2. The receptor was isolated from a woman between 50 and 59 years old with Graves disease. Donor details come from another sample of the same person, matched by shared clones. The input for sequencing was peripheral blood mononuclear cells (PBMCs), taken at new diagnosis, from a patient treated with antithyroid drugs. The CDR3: CASSPRATSGRYEQFF. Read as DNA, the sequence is TGTGCCAGCAGCCCTAGGGCGACTAGCGGGAGATATGAGCAGTTCTTC.